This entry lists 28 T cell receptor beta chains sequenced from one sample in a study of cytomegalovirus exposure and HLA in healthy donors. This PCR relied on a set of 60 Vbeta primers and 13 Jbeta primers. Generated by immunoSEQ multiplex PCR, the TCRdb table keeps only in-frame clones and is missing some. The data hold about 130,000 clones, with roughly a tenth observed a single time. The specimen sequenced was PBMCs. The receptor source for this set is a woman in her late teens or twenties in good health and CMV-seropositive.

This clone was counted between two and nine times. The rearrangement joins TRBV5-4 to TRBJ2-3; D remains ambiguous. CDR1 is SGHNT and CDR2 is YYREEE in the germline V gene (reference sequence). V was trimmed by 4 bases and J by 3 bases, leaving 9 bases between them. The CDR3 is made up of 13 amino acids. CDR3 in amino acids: CASSQSRTDTQYF. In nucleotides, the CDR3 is TGTGCCAGCAGCCAATCGCGGACAGATACGCAGTATTTT.

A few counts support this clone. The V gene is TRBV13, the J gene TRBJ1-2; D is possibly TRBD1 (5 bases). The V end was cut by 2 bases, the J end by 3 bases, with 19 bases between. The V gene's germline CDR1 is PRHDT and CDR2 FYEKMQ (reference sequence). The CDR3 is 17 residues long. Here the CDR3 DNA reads TGTGCCAGCAGCTTAAGTGCTTTGGGCAGGGAGGACTATGGCTACACCTTC. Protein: CASSLSALGREDYGYTF.

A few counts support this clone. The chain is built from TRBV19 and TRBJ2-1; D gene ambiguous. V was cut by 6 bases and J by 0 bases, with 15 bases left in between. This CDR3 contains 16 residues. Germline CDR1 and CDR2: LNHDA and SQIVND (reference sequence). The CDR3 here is CASRAYGADSYNEQFF. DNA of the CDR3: TGTGCCAGTAGAGCTTACGGTGCGGACTCCTACAATGAGCAGTTCTTC.

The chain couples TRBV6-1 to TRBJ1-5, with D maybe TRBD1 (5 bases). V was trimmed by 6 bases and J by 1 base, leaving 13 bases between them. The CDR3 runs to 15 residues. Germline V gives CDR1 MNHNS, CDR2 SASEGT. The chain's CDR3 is CASRDVGQSNQPQHF. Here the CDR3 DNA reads TGTGCCAGCAGGGACGTGGGGCAAAGCAATCAGCCCCAGCATTTT.

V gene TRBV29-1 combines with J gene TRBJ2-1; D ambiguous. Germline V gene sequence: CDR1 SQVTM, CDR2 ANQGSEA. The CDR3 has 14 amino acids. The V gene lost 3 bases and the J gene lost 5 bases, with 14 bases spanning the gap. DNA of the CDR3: TGCAGCGTTGAGTACAGACGAATTGACAATGAGCAGTTCTTC. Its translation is CSVEYRRIDNEQFF.

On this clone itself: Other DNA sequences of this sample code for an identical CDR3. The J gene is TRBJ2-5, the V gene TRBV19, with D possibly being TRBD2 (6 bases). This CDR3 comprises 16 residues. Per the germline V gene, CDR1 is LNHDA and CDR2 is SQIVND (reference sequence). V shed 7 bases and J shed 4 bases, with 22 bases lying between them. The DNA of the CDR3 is TGTGCCAGTACCCATAAGGGACTTTCCCTCCCAGAGACCCAGTACTTC. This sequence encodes CASTHKGLSLPETQYF.

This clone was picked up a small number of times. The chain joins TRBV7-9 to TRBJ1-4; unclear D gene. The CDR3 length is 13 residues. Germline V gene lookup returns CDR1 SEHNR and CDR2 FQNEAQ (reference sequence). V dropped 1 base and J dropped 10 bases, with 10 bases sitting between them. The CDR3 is CASSLDSSGKLFF. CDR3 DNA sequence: TGTGCCAGCAGCTTAGATTCGAGCGGAAAACTGTTTTTT.

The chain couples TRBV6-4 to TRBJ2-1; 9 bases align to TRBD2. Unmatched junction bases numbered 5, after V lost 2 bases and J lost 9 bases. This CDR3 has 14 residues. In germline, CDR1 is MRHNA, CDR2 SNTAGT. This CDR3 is CASSDNSGGLEQFF. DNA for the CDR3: TGTGCCAGCAGTGACAATAGCGGGGGTCTTGAGCAGTTCTTC.

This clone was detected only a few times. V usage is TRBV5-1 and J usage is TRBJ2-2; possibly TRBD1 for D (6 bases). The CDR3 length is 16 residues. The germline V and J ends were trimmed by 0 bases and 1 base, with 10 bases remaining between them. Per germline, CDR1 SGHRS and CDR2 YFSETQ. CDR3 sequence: CASSLGGPVNTGELFF. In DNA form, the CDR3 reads TGCGCCAGCAGCTTGGGGGGGCCGGTGAACACCGGGGAGCTGTTTTTT.

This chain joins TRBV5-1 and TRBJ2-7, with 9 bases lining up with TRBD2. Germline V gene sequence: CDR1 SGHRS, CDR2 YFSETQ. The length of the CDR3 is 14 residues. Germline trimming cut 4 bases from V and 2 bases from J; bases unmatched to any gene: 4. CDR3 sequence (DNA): TGCGCCAGCAGCCCGGGACTAGCCCCCTACGAGCAGTACTTC. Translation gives CASSPGLAPYEQYF.

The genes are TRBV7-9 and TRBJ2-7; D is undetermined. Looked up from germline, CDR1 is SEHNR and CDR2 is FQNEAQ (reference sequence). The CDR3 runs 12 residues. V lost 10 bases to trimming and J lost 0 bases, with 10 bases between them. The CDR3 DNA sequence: TGTGCCACAGAAGACAACTCCTACGAGCAGTACTTC. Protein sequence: CATEDNSYEQYF. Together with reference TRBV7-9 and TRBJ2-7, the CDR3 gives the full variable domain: DTGVSQNPRHKITKRGQNVTFRCDPISEHNRLYWYRQTLGQGPEFLTYFQNEAQLEKSRLLSDRFSAERPKGSFSTLEIQRTEQGDSAMYLCATEDNSYEQYFGPGTRLTVT.

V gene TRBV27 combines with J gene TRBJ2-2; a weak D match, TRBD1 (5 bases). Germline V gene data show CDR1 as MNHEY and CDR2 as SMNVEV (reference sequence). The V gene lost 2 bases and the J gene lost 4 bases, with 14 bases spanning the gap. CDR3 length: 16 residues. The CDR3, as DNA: TGTGCCAGCAGTTTACGCCAGGGTGGATCCACCGGGGAGCTGTTTTTT. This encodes CASSLRQGGSTGELFF.

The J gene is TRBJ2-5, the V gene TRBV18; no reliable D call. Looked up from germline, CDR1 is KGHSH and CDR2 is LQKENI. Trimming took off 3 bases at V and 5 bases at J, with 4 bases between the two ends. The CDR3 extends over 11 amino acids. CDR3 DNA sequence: TGTGCCAGCTCACCCTTGGAGACCCAGTACTTC. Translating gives CASSPLETQYF.

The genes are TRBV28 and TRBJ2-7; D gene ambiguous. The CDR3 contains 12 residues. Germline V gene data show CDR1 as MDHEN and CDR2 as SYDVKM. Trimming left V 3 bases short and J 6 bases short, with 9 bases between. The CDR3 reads CASSFGRVEQYF. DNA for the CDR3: TGTGCCAGCAGTTTTGGCCGGGTCGAGCAGTACTTC.

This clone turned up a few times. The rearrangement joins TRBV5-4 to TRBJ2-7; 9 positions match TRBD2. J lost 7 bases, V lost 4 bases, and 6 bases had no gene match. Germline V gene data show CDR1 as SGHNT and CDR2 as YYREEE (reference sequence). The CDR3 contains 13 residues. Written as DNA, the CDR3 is TGTGCCAGCAGCCTTTTAGCGGGAGAGGAGCAGTACTTC. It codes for CASSLLAGEEQYF.

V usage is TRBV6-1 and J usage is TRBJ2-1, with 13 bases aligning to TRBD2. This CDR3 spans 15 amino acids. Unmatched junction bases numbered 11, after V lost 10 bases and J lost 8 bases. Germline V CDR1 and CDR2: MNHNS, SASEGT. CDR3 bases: TGTGCCACCGCCGGACTAGCGGGAGAGGCTTATGAGCAGTTCTTC. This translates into CATAGLAGEAYEQFF.

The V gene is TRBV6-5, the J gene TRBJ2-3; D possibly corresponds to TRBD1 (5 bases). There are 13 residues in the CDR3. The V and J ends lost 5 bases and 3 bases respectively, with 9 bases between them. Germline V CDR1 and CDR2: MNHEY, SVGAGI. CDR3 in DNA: TGTGCCAGCAGTGGGGCTGGGACAGATACGCAGTATTTT. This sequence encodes CASSGAGTDTQYF.

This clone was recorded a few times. This CDR3 reads CASRDSVGYTF. In DNA, the CDR3 is TGTGCCAGTCGGGACAGCGTTGGCTACACCTTC. The chain combines TRBV19 with TRBJ1-2; TRBD1 agrees at 7 bases. The V gene end was trimmed by 8 bases and the J gene end by 7 bases; junction bases not matched to a gene: 4. CDR3 length equals 11 residues. Per the germline V gene, CDR1 is LNHDA and CDR2 is SQIVND (reference sequence). Full variable domain (outside the CDR3, taken from reference TRBV19 and TRBJ1-2): DGGITQSPKYLFRKEGQNVTLSCEQNLNHDAMYWYRQDPGQGLRLIYYSQIVNDFQKGDIAEGYSVSREKKESFPLTVTSAQKNPTAFYLCASRDSVGYTFGSGTRLTVV.

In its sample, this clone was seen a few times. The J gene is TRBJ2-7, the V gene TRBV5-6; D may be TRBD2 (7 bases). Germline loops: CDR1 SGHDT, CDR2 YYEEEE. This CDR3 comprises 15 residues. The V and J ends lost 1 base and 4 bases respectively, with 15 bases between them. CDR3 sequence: CASSLWEGGYYEQYF. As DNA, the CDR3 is TGTGCCAGCAGCTTGTGGGAGGGGGGTTATTACGAGCAGTACTTC.

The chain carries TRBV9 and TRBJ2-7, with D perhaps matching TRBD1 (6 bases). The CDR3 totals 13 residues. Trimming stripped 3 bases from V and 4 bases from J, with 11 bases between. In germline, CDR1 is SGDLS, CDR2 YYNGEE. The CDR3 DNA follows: TGTGCCAGCAGCGCAGGGGATAGTTACGAGCAGTACTTC. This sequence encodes CASSAGDSYEQYF. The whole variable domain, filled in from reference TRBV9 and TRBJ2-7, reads DSGVTQTPKHLITATGQRVTLRCSPRSGDLSVYWYQQSLDQGLQFLIQYYNGEERAKGNILERFSAQQFPDLHSELNLSSLELGDSALYFCASSAGDSYEQYFGPGTRLTVT.

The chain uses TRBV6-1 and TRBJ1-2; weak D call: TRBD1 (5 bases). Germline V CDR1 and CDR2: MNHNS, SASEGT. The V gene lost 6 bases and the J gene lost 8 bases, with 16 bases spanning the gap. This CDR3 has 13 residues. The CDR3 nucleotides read TGTGCCAGCAGCGGGGGTGTTACAGTCGGCTACACCTTC. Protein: CASSGGVTVGYTF.

The CDR3 nucleotides are TGCGCCAGCAGCTCTCAAACAGGGGCCGGGGAGCTGTTTTTT. Protein product: CASSSQTGAGELFF. The chain couples TRBV5-1 to TRBJ2-2, with 7 bases fitting TRBD1. Germline trimming cut 3 bases from V and 6 bases from J; bases unmatched to any gene: 5. The CDR3 is 14 amino acids. Germline V lookup: CDR1 SGHRS, CDR2 YFSETQ.

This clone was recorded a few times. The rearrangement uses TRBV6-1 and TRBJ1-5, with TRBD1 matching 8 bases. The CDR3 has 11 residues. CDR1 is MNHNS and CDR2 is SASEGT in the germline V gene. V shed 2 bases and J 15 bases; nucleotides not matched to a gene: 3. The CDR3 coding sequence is TGTGCCAGCAGTGAACGGGACAGGAGGCATTTT. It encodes CASSERDRRHF.

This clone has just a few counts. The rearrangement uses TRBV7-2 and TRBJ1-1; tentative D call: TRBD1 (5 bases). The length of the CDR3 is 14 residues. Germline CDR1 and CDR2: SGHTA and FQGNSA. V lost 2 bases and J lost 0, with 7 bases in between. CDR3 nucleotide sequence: TGTGCCAGCAGCTTATCAGGGATGAACACTGAAGCTTTCTTT. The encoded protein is CASSLSGMNTEAFF.

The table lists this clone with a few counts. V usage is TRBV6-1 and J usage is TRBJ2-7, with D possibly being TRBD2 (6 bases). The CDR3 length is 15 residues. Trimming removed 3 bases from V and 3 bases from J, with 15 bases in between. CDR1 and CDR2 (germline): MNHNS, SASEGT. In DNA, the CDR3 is TGTGCCAGCAGTGACTTTGCGGGAATAATCTACGAGCAGTACTTC. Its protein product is CASSDFAGIIYEQYF.

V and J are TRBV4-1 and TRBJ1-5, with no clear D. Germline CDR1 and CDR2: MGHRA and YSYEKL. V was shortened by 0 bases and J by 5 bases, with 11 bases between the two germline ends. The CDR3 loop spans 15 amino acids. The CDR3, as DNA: TGCGCCAGCAGCCAAGAAGAACAGTATCATCAGCCCCAGCATTTT. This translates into CASSQEEQYHQPQHF.

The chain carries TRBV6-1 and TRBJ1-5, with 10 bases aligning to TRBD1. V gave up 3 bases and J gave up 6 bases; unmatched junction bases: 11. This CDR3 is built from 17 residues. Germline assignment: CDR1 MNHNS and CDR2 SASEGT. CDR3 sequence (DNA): TGTGCCAGCAGTGAGTTTATAGGGACAGGGGTTAGTCAGCCCCAGCATTTT. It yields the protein CASSEFIGTGVSQPQHF.

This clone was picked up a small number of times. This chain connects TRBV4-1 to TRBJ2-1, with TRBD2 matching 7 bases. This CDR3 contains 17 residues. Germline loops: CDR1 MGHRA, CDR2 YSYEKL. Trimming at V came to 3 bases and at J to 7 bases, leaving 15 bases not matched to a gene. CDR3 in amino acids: CASSQARSGTSVNEQFF. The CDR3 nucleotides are TGCGCCAGCAGCCAGGCCAGAAGCGGGACCAGCGTAAATGAGCAGTTCTTC.